What follows describes a single TCR beta chain. The antigen remains unidentified. TCRdb fed the reads into MiXCR, producing one record per CDR3 protein. The table lists 340,000 or so distinct CDR3 sequences, roughly 25% of them singletons. The data belong to a study of T cell repertoires in cytomegalovirus infection. As for the study in general: Alongside well-studied HLA-B-restricted CMV epitopes, recently identified HLA-C-restricted CMV epitopes were also used. Based on public TCR beta signatures, there were indications of CMV infection and of a matching HLA type. Study results and caveats: CMV carriers having the relevant HLA were flagged by cumulative public TCR beta family frequency.

Germline V lookup: CDR1 SGHVS, CDR2 FNYEAQ. CDR3 length equals 16 residues. V gave up 1 base and J gave up 5 bases, with 15 bases separating them. Sequences were derived from cultured PBMCs, sampled from culture after CMV antigen stimulation. V gene TRBV7-6 combines with J gene TRBJ2-1, with D unclear. This sequence originates from a human donor in good health (CMV status not recorded). Some clones in this sample may be carry-over from other donors' samples. Written as DNA, the CDR3 is TGTGCCAGCAGCTTAGGCGTGCCGGGTGGAAACAATGAGCAGTTCTTC. The encoded protein is CASSLGVPGGNNEQFF.